The entry that follows covers one T cell receptor beta chain sequence. The antigen it recognizes is unknown. No quality values exist for individual bases; no much larger clone is one base distant. Without any cell sorting, total RNA and DNA were extracted together from around 18-30 mg of bulk tissue using the AllPrep DNA/RNA mini kit. Between late 2015 and early 2016, a handful of patients in China with histopathologically diagnosed primary liver carcinoma had surgical resection. At the time of sampling, the patients had chronic HBV infection and had not received any treatment. Fresh tumor and adjacent tissue pieces were bisected, with one half stored in RNAlater at -80 degrees C and the other half sent for histology. TCRbeta-specific cDNA was reverse-transcribed from 500 ng total RNA using a constant-region primer and ProtoScript II reverse transcriptase. Three nested multiplex PCR rounds, following a slightly modified ARM-PCR procedure, were used to build the TCRbeta libraries. The first two PCR rounds used multiplex TRBV1-TRBV30 forward primers with a Cbeta reverse primer, each for roughly 11 cycles. A final 25-cycle PCR with Deep VentR polymerase added sample barcodes and Illumina adapters. Amplicons of 200-500 bp were gel-purified with a QIAquick gel extraction kit before sequencing. TCRbeta amplicons were sequenced on an Illumina HiSeq 2500 with 250-bp paired-end reads. Processing in the source paper ran as follows. Quality trimming of reads was performed with Trimmomatic v0.33, and paired reads were merged with FLASH v1.2.11 so that full CDR3 sequences could be recovered. MiGEC v1.2.1b assigned V, D and J germline segments to the rearranged TCRbeta sequences. Clonotype statistics, along with Shannon-Wiener diversity indices, were calculated using VDJtools v1.0.0. Except for diversity analysis, only each sample's 250 most abundant clonotypes were used in subsequent analyses to reduce sampling bias. The raw public reads went through TCRdb reprocessing: fastp at Q25, MiXCR clone calling, in-frame beta chains kept. When rows share a CDR3 protein, they turn into one entry using the most common DNA and genes. Clone size and V and J calls follow TCRdb, not the original study. This sample lists approximately 45,000 distinct CDR3 sequences; roughly 74% were detected once. The top ten clonotypes cover 38% of the sample.

This entry belongs to a study of tumor-infiltrating lymphocytes in primary liver carcinoma (dated by TCRdb to 2015 to 2018). At the level of the whole study: Of the five patients, three men and two women aged 30 to 69 years, four had hepatocellular carcinoma and one had combined HCC and intrahepatic cholangiocarcinoma. Repertoires from technical replicates were highly reproducible, with mean shared-clone rates approximately 0.88 and correlation coefficients above 0.98. Samples yielded roughly 3.65 to 7.13 million productive TCRbeta reads; read depth did not differ significantly between tissue types. A total of 35 specimens from 5 patients underwent TCRbeta repertoire sequencing, comprising some 25 tumor regions, 5 adjacent noncancerous liver tissues and 5 peripheral blood samples. The five patients had tumors staged T1-T3 N0M0, with maximum diameters ranging from roughly 4.2 to 11 cm. TCRbeta repertoire sequencing, expression microarrays and whole-exome sequencing were combined in the study across five regions of each liver tumor, with adjacent normal tissue and blood also included. Results and caveats for the whole study, not just this receptor: Comparison of CD4+ and CD8+ T cell repertoires was precluded by the use of bulk unsorted samples. Compared with blood, tumors had a significantly larger share of the repertoire taken up by the top 250 clones (p = 0.039). Only 4 to 6 patients were included in the study, and the authors note that the findings should be validated in a larger study. Because only the TCR beta chain was sequenced and unpaired alpha chains were not captured, true repertoire diversity is likely underestimated. Pairs of tumor regions showed greater repertoire overlap (mean about 35%) than tumor-adjacent pairs (roughly 17%) or tumor-blood pairs (approximately 15%), which is consistent with antigen-driven expansion.

CDR1 and CDR2 are drawn from the germline V gene: SGHAT, FQNNGV. Reading from cysteine to phenylalanine, the CDR3 counts 11 amino acids. Just CDR3 DNA is preserved here, 33 bases in frame from base 1. Trimming at the junction amounts to 10 bases on V and 8 bases on J, and the germline ends lie 14 bases apart. Recombination joined TRBV11-2 with TRBJ1-1; TRBD1 is perhaps the D gene, given 6 matching bases. This TCR was sampled from a woman in her thirties with primary liver carcinoma and hepatitis B virus infection. Sequencing was performed on tumor-adjacent normal liver tissue. The CDR3 sequence is CANSPGTEAFF. In nucleotides, the sequence is TGTGCCAACAGTCCAGGGACAGAAGCTTTCTTT.